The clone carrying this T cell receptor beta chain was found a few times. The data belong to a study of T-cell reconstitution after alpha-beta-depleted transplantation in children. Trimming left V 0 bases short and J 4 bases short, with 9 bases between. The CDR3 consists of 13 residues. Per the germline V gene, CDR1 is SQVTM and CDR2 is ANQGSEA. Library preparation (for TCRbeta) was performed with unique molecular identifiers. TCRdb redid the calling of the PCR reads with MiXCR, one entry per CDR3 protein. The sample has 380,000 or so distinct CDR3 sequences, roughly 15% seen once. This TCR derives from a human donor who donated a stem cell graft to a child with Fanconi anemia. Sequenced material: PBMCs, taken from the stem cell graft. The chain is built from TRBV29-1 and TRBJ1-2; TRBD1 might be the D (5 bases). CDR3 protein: CSVEDRASYGYTF. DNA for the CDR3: TGCAGCGTTGAAGACAGGGCATCCTATGGCTACACCTTC.